The 28 T cell receptor beta chains in this list originate from one sample, sequenced in a study of blood T cell repertoires in COVID-19. Generated by immunoSEQ multiplex PCR, the TCRdb table keeps only in-frame clones and is missing some. Of about half a million clones in the sample, 70% to 90% were seen once. Sequencing used peripheral blood. The source is a human donor in a cohort sampled during active COVID-19.

Comments on this clone: Different DNA sequences within this sample yield the same CDR3. The chain's CDR3 is CASSQTVYGYTF. DNA for the CDR3: TGTGCCAGCAGCCAGACAGTCTATGGCTACACCTTC. The chain employs TRBV14 and TRBJ1-2; the D gene is possibly TRBD1 (5 bases). Germline loops: CDR1 SGHDN, CDR2 FVKESK. V lost 3 bases and J lost 4, with 6 bases in between. CDR3 length: 12 residues.

The chain combines TRBV19 with TRBJ1-2, with 8 bases fitting TRBD1. CDR3 length: 15 amino acids. CDR1 is LNHDA and CDR2 is SQIVND in the germline V gene (reference sequence). Trimming at V came to 7 bases and at J to 2 bases, leaving 9 bases not matched to a gene. The CDR3 loop reads CASTNGRTGNYGYTF. In DNA form, the CDR3 reads TGTGCCAGTACAAACGGGCGGACAGGGAACTATGGCTACACCTTC.

The CDR3 DNA reads as TGTGCCAGCAAAATCTACGGGGGGAACACTGAAGCTTTCTTT. This translates into CASKIYGGNTEAFF. The rearrangement joins TRBV28 to TRBJ1-1, with D possibly TRBD1 on 5 matching bases. CDR3 size: 14 residues. The germline V and J ends were trimmed by 7 bases and 1 base, with 13 bases remaining between them. Germline V gene sequence: CDR1 MDHEN, CDR2 SYDVKM. The whole variable domain, filled in from reference TRBV28 and TRBJ1-1, reads DVKVTQSSRYLVKRTGEKVFLECVQDMDHENMFWYRQDPGLGLRLIYFSYDVKMKEKGDIPEGYSVSREKKERFSLILESASTNQTSMYLCASKIYGGNTEAFFGQGTRLTVV.

The chain combines TRBV19 with TRBJ2-7; 7 positions match TRBD1. The CDR3 consists of 14 residues. Per the germline V gene, CDR1 is LNHDA and CDR2 is SQIVND (reference sequence). V lost 6 bases and J lost 0; bases outside the gene matches: 5. CDR3 sequence: CASRGQLYSYEQYF. CDR3 nucleotides: TGTGCCAGTAGGGGACAGCTTTACTCCTACGAGCAGTACTTC.

This chain joins TRBV4-1 and TRBJ1-6; TRBD1 is a possible D gene (5 bases). CDR3 size: 14 residues. The germline V gene has CDR1 MGHRA and CDR2 YSYEKL. Trimming removed 0 bases at V and 7 bases at J, with 7 bases between. CDR3 loop: CASSQDGGNSPLHF. The CDR3 bases are TGCGCCAGCAGCCAAGATGGGGGGAATTCACCCCTCCACTTT.

The CDR3 DNA is TGTGCCAGCAGCCAGGGGGCCAGCTCCTACAATGAGCAGTTCTTC. Residues: CASSQGASSYNEQFF. The chain combines TRBV4-2 with TRBJ2-1; D possibly corresponds to TRBD1 (6 bases). This CDR3 has 15 amino acids. Germline V gene lookup returns CDR1 LGHNA and CDR2 YNFKEQ. Trimming shortened V by 3 bases and J by 0 bases, and 9 bases separated the two germline ends.

This clone has only a few counts. This chain uses TRBV3-1 (or the pseudogene TRBV3-2) with TRBJ1-5; weak D call: TRBD1 (5 bases). The CDR3 consists of 14 residues. The germline gives CDR1 LGHDT, CDR2 YNNKEL (reference sequence). V was trimmed by 8 bases and J by 11 bases, leaving 22 bases between them. Here the CDR3 reads CASPRASKGFAQHF. The CDR3 DNA reads as TGTGCCAGCCCCAGGGCGAGCAAGGGTTTCGCCCAGCATTTT.

This clone was recorded a few times. In DNA, the CDR3 is TGTGCCAGCAGCCCTCCACAATCACCCCTCCACTTT. Translating gives CASSPPQSPLHF. The chain combines TRBV14 with TRBJ1-6, with D unresolved. The V gene lost 4 bases and the J gene lost 10 bases, with 8 bases spanning the gap. Germline V CDR1 and CDR2: SGHDN, FVKESK. This CDR3 spans 12 amino acids. Using reference TRBV14 and TRBJ1-6 for the parts outside the CDR3, the full variable domain is EAGVTQFPSHSVIEKGQTVTLRCDPISGHDNLYWYRRVMGKEIKFLLHFVKESKQDESGMPNNRFLAERTGGTYSTLKVQPAELEDSGVYFCASSPPQSPLHFGNGTRLTVT.

This clone was found many times. The rearrangement joins TRBV10-3 to TRBJ1-1; tentatively, D is TRBD1 (6 bases). The CDR3 length is 13 residues. Trimming cost V 11 bases and J 1 base, with 14 bases left between them. Germline V gene sequence: CDR1 ENHRY, CDR2 SYGVKD. CDR3 loop: CAAKGGRNTEAFF. DNA for the CDR3: TGTGCCGCAAAGGGGGGGCGGAACACTGAAGCTTTCTTT.

V gene TRBV7-3 combines with J gene TRBJ2-7, with 13 bases matching TRBD2. With V trimmed by 5 bases and J by 6 bases, 10 bases remained unmatched. The CDR3 covers 16 residues. Per germline, CDR1 SGHTA and CDR2 FQGTGA. The CDR3 coding sequence is TGTGCCAGCAGCCCGGGGGGAGGACTAGCGGGAGCCGAGCAGTACTTC. It specifies CASSPGGGLAGAEQYF.

V usage is TRBV6-5 and J usage is TRBJ2-7; TRBD1 aligns across 7 bases. The V gene end was trimmed by 5 bases and the J gene end by 1 base; junction bases not matched to a gene: 5. The CDR3 spans 14 residues. Per the germline V gene, CDR1 is MNHEY and CDR2 is SVGAGI. The CDR3 loop is CASSPRDRSYEQYF. The CDR3 region has the DNA TGTGCCAGCAGTCCCAGGGACAGATCCTACGAGCAGTACTTC.

This chain uses TRBV6-5 with TRBJ2-1, with 13 nucleotides matching TRBD2. Losses at the gene ends were 6 bases for V and 7 bases for J; bases not matched to a gene: 6. Germline lookup yields CDR1 MNHEY and CDR2 SVGAGI. CDR3 length: 15 amino acids. CDR3 nucleotide sequence: TGTGCCAGCAGACAACCGGGACTAGCGGGGAATGAGCAGTTCTTC. Protein product: CASRQPGLAGNEQFF.

V usage is TRBV9 and J usage is TRBJ2-1, with TRBD1 matching 8 bases. The CDR3 consists of 17 residues. Germline CDR1 and CDR2: SGDLS and YYNGEE. V shed 0 bases, J shed 0 bases, and the junction held 5 bases outside the gene matches. Here the CDR3 DNA reads TGTGCCAGCAGCGTAGGACAGGGGCCTAGCTCCTACAATGAGCAGTTCTTC. Its protein product is CASSVGQGPSSYNEQFF.

The chain links TRBV4-2 to TRBJ2-1, with 7 bases identical to TRBD2. Unmatched junction bases numbered 6, after V lost 4 bases and J lost 9 bases. The germline gives CDR1 LGHNA, CDR2 YNFKEQ. This CDR3 has 13 amino acids. CDR3 loop: CASSLSGGGEQFF. The CDR3 DNA follows: TGTGCCAGCAGCCTTAGCGGCGGGGGTGAGCAGTTCTTC.

About this clone itself: The same CDR3 is also encoded by other DNA sequences in this sample. The rearrangement joins TRBV18 to TRBJ2-6; 7 positions agree with TRBD1. The CDR3 has 15 amino acids. J was trimmed by 2 bases and V by 6 bases; bases with no gene match: 4. CDR1 is KGHSH, CDR2 LQKENI, per germline. CDR3 in amino acids: CASSRDRAGANVLTF. CDR3 bases: TGTGCCAGCTCCCGCGACAGGGCTGGGGCCAACGTCCTGACTTTC.

This sequence joins TRBV5-6 and TRBJ1-5; no definite D call. The CDR3 covers 15 residues. Trimming shortened V by 7 bases and J by 0 bases, and 14 bases separated the two germline ends. Germline CDR1 is SGHDT and CDR2 is YYEEEE. The CDR3 DNA is TGTGCCAGCCACGCAGGAGGTTATAGCAATCAGCCCCAGCATTTT. Its translation is CASHAGGYSNQPQHF.

The V and J genes are TRBV6-4 and TRBJ1-5, with 7 bases fitting TRBD1. Unmatched junction bases numbered 5, after V lost 3 bases and J lost 9 bases. Looked up from germline, CDR1 is MRHNA and CDR2 is SNTAGT. The CDR3 is 13 residues long. The CDR3 DNA reads as TGTGCCAGCAGTGAGGGACAGTTGTCGCCCCAGCATTTT. Protein sequence: CASSEGQLSPQHF.

The chain links TRBV5-1 to TRBJ2-5, with 7 bases identical to TRBD2. The junction had 9 bases not matched to a gene; V was cut back by 0 bases and J by 4 bases. From germline, CDR1 is SGHRS and CDR2 YFSETQ. The CDR3 is 16 residues long. Here the CDR3 DNA reads TGCGCCAGCAGCTTGGTACTGGGACCGGGGGGAGAGACCCAGTACTTC. Translation gives CASSLVLGPGGETQYF.

The genes are TRBV18 and TRBJ1-1; no definite D call. Trimming stripped 2 bases from V and 5 bases from J, with 15 bases between. Looked up from germline, CDR1 is KGHSH and CDR2 is LQKENI. This CDR3 is built from 15 residues. The CDR3 sequence is CASSPGSGITTEAFF. The CDR3 DNA reads TGTGCCAGCTCACCAGGGTCGGGTATCACAACTGAAGCTTTCTTT. The full variable domain, completed using reference TRBV18 and TRBJ1-1, is NAGVMQNPRHLVRRRGQEARLRCSPMKGHSHVYWYRQLPEEGLKFMVYLQKENIIDESGMPKERFSAEFPKEGPSILRIQQVVRGDSAAYFCASSPGSGITTEAFFGQGTRLTVV.

The rearrangement links TRBV7-3 to TRBJ2-1; 10 bases agree with TRBD2. The V and J ends lost 2 bases and 4 bases, in that order; junction bases with no gene match: 2. Germline V gene sequence: CDR1 SGHTA, CDR2 FQGTGA. The CDR3 loop spans 15 amino acids. The CDR3 loop reads CASSLEREGYNEQFF. CDR3 DNA: TGTGCCAGCAGCTTAGAGCGGGAGGGTTACAATGAGCAGTTCTTC.

The chain employs TRBV9 and TRBJ2-2, with TRBD2 matching 13 bases. The junction had 4 bases not matched to a gene; V was cut back by 3 bases and J by 5 bases. Germline CDR1 and CDR2: SGDLS and YYNGEE. CDR3 length equals 16 residues. The CDR3 DNA sequence: TGTGCCAGCAGCGCACTAGCGGGAGGGGGAACCGGGGAGCTGTTTTTT. Translation: CASSALAGGGTGELFF. Supplemented by reference TRBV9 and TRBJ2-2, the full variable domain reads DSGVTQTPKHLITATGQRVTLRCSPRSGDLSVYWYQQSLDQGLQFLIQYYNGEERAKGNILERFSAQQFPDLHSELNLSSLELGDSALYFCASSALAGGGTGELFFGEGSRLTVL.

The chain carries TRBV4-3 and TRBJ2-1; TRBD2 might be the D (5 bases). The CDR3 consists of 21 residues. The V gene's germline CDR1 is LGHNA and CDR2 YSLEER. V was clipped by 0 bases and J by 0 bases, with 24 bases between them. CDR3 in amino acids: CASSQDLPAGADLGSYNEQFF. The CDR3, as DNA: TGCGCCAGCAGCCAAGACCTCCCGGCGGGCGCGGATTTGGGCTCCTACAATGAGCAGTTCTTC.

The V and J genes are TRBV7-9 and TRBJ2-7, with 7 positions matching TRBD1. Germline V gene sequence: CDR1 SEHNR, CDR2 FQNEAQ (reference sequence). V shed 4 bases and J 7 bases; nucleotides not matched to a gene: 10. This CDR3 spans 14 amino acids. The CDR3: CASSYDDREGEQYF. The DNA of the CDR3 is TGTGCCAGCAGCTATGACGACAGGGAAGGAGAGCAGTACTTC.

The chain combines TRBV27 with TRBJ2-3, with TRBD2 matching over 7 bases. J lost 3 bases, V lost 5 bases, and 14 bases had no gene match. The CDR3 loop spans 17 amino acids. Germline CDR1 is MNHEY and CDR2 is SMNVEV (reference sequence). This CDR3 is CASSLAAAVLRTDTQYF. The CDR3 nucleotides are TGTGCCAGCAGTCTAGCGGCAGCTGTTCTACGAACAGATACGCAGTATTTT.

This chain joins TRBV3-1 (or the pseudogene TRBV3-2) and TRBJ2-1; 8 bases fit TRBD1. Germline assignment: CDR1 LGHDT and CDR2 YNNKEL (reference sequence). The CDR3 extends over 16 amino acids. Unmatched junction bases numbered 6, after V lost 1 base and J lost 4 bases. The CDR3 coding sequence is TGTGCCAGCAGCCAAGTTACCGGGACAGGTTACAATGAGCAGTTCTTC. Protein: CASSQVTGTGYNEQFF.

The chain is built from TRBV28 and TRBJ1-2; D perhaps matches TRBD1 (6 bases). The CDR3 covers 14 residues. Germline assignment: CDR1 MDHEN and CDR2 SYDVKM. V was trimmed by 7 bases and J by 7 bases, leaving 19 bases between them. CDR3 amino acids: CASNTVGARSGYTF. The CDR3 DNA reads as TGTGCCAGCAATACAGTGGGGGCTCGGAGTGGCTACACCTTC.

The chain uses TRBV2 and TRBJ1-2; 9 nucleotides agree with TRBD1. V dropped 8 bases and J dropped 6; count of bases not matched to a gene: 10. Germline V gene data show CDR1 as SNHLY and CDR2 as FYNNEI. The CDR3 contains 14 residues. The CDR3 nucleotides read TGTGCCAGCGATGGGGACAGGGAGGAGAATGGCTACACCTTC. Protein: CASDGDREENGYTF.

V is TRBV5-1 and J is TRBJ2-7; possibly TRBD1 for D (5 bases). The CDR3 is 13 residues long. V lost 5 bases to trimming and J lost 4 bases, with 13 bases between them. Germline CDR1 reads SGHRS; CDR2 reads YFSETQ. CDR3: CASRPRDRYEQYF. The CDR3 nucleotides read TGCGCCAGCAGGCCCAGGGATCGGTACGAGCAGTACTTC.